This T cell receptor beta chain was profiled in a study of cytomegalovirus exposure and HLA in healthy donors (dated by TCRdb to about 2017). Broadly, across the study: According to an earlier analysis of 587 of the donors, about 190 million T cells yielded roughly 100 million unique TCR beta sequences and about 300 Gb of sequence data. An early release that covered fewer than 750 HLA-typed donors contained approximately 300 gigabases of sequencing data and about 93 million unique TCR sequences. The genetic ancestry cluster associated with self-reported Caucasian donors included 81% of the roughly 390 genotyped donors. The study aimed to test whether cataloging public T cell receptors could reveal signatures of past pathogen exposure. The T cell repertoires of around 670 subjects were profiled by immunosequencing and related to cytomegalovirus serostatus. Besides the first cohort of 666 subjects, a separate validation cohort made up of 120 different subjects was used. To predict cytomegalovirus infection status, the study combined high-throughput TCR immunosequencing, statistical association of individual TCRs with disease status, and machine learning. A later analysis re-analyzed previously published TCR beta repertoires from 660 or so donors and added high-resolution HLA genotyping to study TCR occurrence patterns. Rather than drawing on any new phenotypic data, the later analysis identified candidate immune exposures from TCR beta sequences and the way those sequences occurred across donors. An earlier analysis of around 640 of the donors used high-throughput TCR beta sequencing to judge whether each TCR beta V gene segment behaved as functional or pseudogenic. Donor age, sex, ethnicity and CMV serostatus were compiled alongside the repertoire data. In a later genetic analysis, genome-wide SNP genotypes for about three fifths of the 666 donors were used, and that subset was treated as a discovery cohort. All discovery cohort repertoires had been generated using a single sequencing platform. Class I and class II HLA loci were covered by the typing at four-digit resolution. The number of typed donors differed by locus: about 629-640 for A, B, C, DRB1 and DQB1; 500 to 550 for DQA1; 606 for DPA1; and approximately 450 for DPB1. Because of strong linkage in the cohort, roughly 5 DR-DQ haplotypes were treated as single units for association and clustering. On average, around 230,000 unique TCR beta nucleotide sequences were sequenced per donor among 350 to 400 genotyped donors of the cohort, with roughly 18% of those sequences being non-productive. Broad study findings and their caveats: In a later analysis, HLA-associated TCR beta chains showed more clonal expansion and lower generation probabilities than non-associated chains that were equally common. According to a later analysis, TCR association rates differed among HLA loci, with DRB1 alleles showing the most associated TCRs and HLA-C alleles showing the fewest. Only TCR beta chains were sequenced in this cohort, and the absence of alpha or paired-chain data limited detectable features. Most CMV-associated TCR beta chains appeared to be HLA-restricted in a later analysis, and the HLA associations seemed to be driven largely by CMV exposure. Immune exposure information for the cohort was limited to CMV serostatus. Three of the identified cytomegalovirus-associated TCR beta chains were confirmed in vitro to be specific for cytomegalovirus antigens. Presence/absence analyses assumed roughly uniform sequencing depth across donors, an assumption that may not hold. When HLA alleles, especially DR and DQ, strongly co-occurred, attributing TCR associations to individual alleles was difficult. A further reported finding was that TCR beta sequences accurately predicted the HLA-A and HLA-B alleles for most subjects in the first cohort. In the study, approximately 160 TCR beta chains were listed as associated with cytomegalovirus. A cluster of highly shared sequence variants was judged likely to be a technical artifact of the sequencing pipeline. Correlated functional status among segregating V segments might reflect linkage disequilibrium, but an unknown experimental factor could not be ruled out. In a later genetic analysis, a missense DCLRE1C variant was associated with V-gene and J-gene trimming of TCR beta chains, and the association was replicated in an independent cohort. While some public TCRs were present in many individuals, most TCR sequences turned up only very rarely across donors. The classifier was reported to diagnose cytomegalovirus status with high specificity and sensitivity in both the original cohort and the validation cohort. At a false discovery rate of 0.05, a later analysis linked about 16,000 TCR beta sequences to specific HLA alleles. Because some donors lacked HLA typing at each locus, the association tests relied only on the typed subset. In a later genetic analysis, fewer N-insertions in productive TCRs were reported among donors in an Asian-associated ancestry cluster than the roughly 700-donor mean. According to the authors, the approach could potentially be generalized to other disease states and immunological phenotypes. In an earlier analysis of around 600 of the donors, most TCR beta V segments appeared in productive rearrangements about 87% or about 30% of the time, broadly matching IMGT annotations. Several of the top co-occurrence clusters appeared to be linked to parvovirus B19, influenza, CMV and Epstein-Barr virus, according to a later analysis. Some IMGT-functional V segments, including TRBV6-2 and TRBV6-3, could not be told apart with the 87-base-pair reads, so those segments were excluded. Because counts were too low, around 17 rarely observed V segments, including chromosome 9 orphons, were left out of the earlier analysis of approximately 500 of the donors.

Trimming takes 2 bases from V and 7 bases from J, and the germline ends sit 11 bases apart. The CDR3 starts with the cysteine, ends with the phenylalanine, and has 14 residues. Here the CDR3 DNA is all that survives: 42 bases in frame from base 1. CDR1 and CDR2, looked up from the germline V gene (reference sequence), are LNHDA and SQIVND. The cohort comprised some 700 healthy bone marrow donors. Cohort members were all nominally healthy when sampled, although unrecorded immune exposures were likely present. The donor tested CMV seronegative, placing the donor among the 350 or so seronegative members of the cohort. A peripheral blood sample was collected from each donor, and TCR beta sequencing was performed on peripheral blood mononuclear cells. The Qiagen DNeasy Blood Extraction Kit was used to extract genomic DNA from the blood cell samples. As for this clone: The clone's antigen remains unknown. No per-base quality is available; no much larger clone lies one base away.

The receptor library was made with the immunoSEQ multiplex PCR assay. The multiplex PCR relied on a mix of 60 forward primers for TCR Vbeta segments and 13 reverse primers for TCR Jbeta segments. The CDR3 region of rearranged TCR beta genes was amplified from genomic DNA by a multiplex PCR assay. The Illumina HiSeq System was used to sequence the amplified TCR beta libraries as 87-base-pair reads. In the authors' own workflow: Across the 640 or so repertoires, a later analysis counted tens of millions of unique TCR beta chains, 9.5 million to 12 million of which were shared by at least two donors. A nearest-neighbor algorithm error-corrected the raw reads and collapsed the reads into unique sequences, merging closely related sequences to remove PCR and sequencing errors. Alignment of CDR3 sequences to IMGT reference sequences was used to assign V, D and J gene segments. Each retained sequence needed at least a six-nucleotide match to both a V gene segment and a J gene segment. Rearrangements were called productive when the CDR3 lacked stop codons and stayed in frame with V and J; all others were non-productive. CDR3 was defined by IMGT convention, running from the second conserved V-encoded cysteine to the conserved J-encoded phenylalanine. The earlier analysis of a few hundred of the donors excluded sequences that lacked an unambiguous match to a single V gene segment. In an earlier analysis of roughly 500 of the donors, V segments were called functional above 56.7% productive rearrangements and were called segregating when the between-donor standard deviation exceeded 5%. A statistical classification framework was built for diagnosing cytomegalovirus status from the catalog of TCR beta chain sequences. V and J gene assignment, in a later analysis, came from comparing TCR nucleotide sequences with IMGT/GENE-DB human TR gene sequences. A later analysis assigned CDR3 sequences and most-parsimonious VDJ recombination scenarios with the TCRdist pipeline. In a later analysis, each TCR beta chain was defined by its CDR3 amino acid sequence together with its V-gene family, and reads lacking a unique V-gene family were excluded. As a way to deal with suspected cross-contamination and a sequencing artifact, a later analysis dropped more than 500 nucleotide sequences that were highly shared and had low generation probability. For each public chain, a later analysis derived a clonal expansion index from normalized ranks of inferred template counts within each repertoire. In a later analysis, generation probabilities were computed using a VDJ recombination model fitted to out-of-frame rearrangements, and the results were checked against IGoR. A later analysis scored TCR-TCR, TCR-HLA and TCR-CMV co-occurrence with hypergeometric tests, applying a repertoire-size bias correction to TCR pairs. In a later analysis, false discovery rates were estimated by permuting HLA or CMV assignments 20 times. In a later analysis, co-occurring TCRs were grouped using DBSCAN, and TCRdist sequence similarity was added for clustering within HLA-allele-positive subsets. For co-occurrence clustering, repertoires with fewer than 30,000 or more than 120,000 public chains were excluded, along with four or five repertoires with anomalous nucleotide sharing. The immuneACCESS repertoire file appears here via TCRdb, limited to in-frame rearrangements. These files lack a portion of the clones; in checked studies, under half of the deficit traces to unresolved V genes, and the cause of the others is not known. That table is the source of V, J and clone size, and D and trimming were worked out from the DNA. The sample table lists approximately 100,000 clones, around 80% of them with a count of one. 3.5% to 4% of the sample belongs to the ten largest clones.

The rearrangement joined TRBV19 to TRBJ2-2; TRBD2 is a weak D gene call, 5 bases matching. The receptor's source is a man in his 60s in good health and CMV-seronegative. Sequencing used PBMCs. The CDR3 corresponds to CASSIPGIGGELFF. The DNA reads TGTGCCAGTAGTATACCGGGGATCGGCGGGGAGCTGTTTTTT. Outside the CDR3, residues come from the reference TRBV19 and TRBJ2-2 proteins, so the full variable domain is: DGGITQSPKYLFRKEGQNVTLSCEQNLNHDAMYWYRQDPGQGLRLIYYSQIVNDFQKGDIAEGYSVSREKKESFPLTVTSAQKNPTAFYLCASSIPGIGGELFFGEGSRLTVL.